This TCR beta chain emerged from a study of hypomethylating agent response in myelodysplastic syndrome. As for the study in general: Mean age was 72.2 +/- 6.3 years; diploid cytogenetics predominated.

Germline lookup yields CDR1 LNHDA and CDR2 SQIVND (reference sequence). This CDR3 spans 13 amino acids. Trimming left V 3 bases short and J 0 bases short, with 5 bases between. Some clones are missing from TCRdb's copy, which holds only in-frame ones; the method was immunoSEQ multiplex PCR. The data show a few thousand clones, approximately 82% seen once. The chain recombines TRBV19 with TRBJ1-2; D is undetermined. The clonotype originates from a human donor with myelodysplastic syndrome. Sequenced material: bone marrow, taken before or after starting hypomethylating agent treatment for myelodysplastic syndrome (not recorded which). The CDR3 DNA follows: TGTGCCAGTAGTATCCTGACTAACTATGGCTACACCTTC. This translates into CASSILTNYGYTF.